The 20 T cell receptor beta chains below come from one sample, sequenced in a study of T cell changes during pregnancy in multiple sclerosis. Clones were sequenced by immunoSEQ multiplex PCR, and TCRdb holds only the in-frame ones, with some missing. The table includes tens of thousands of clones, around 90% detected once. The source was peripheral blood, collected in the second trimester of pregnancy. These receptors all stem from a female donor with multiple sclerosis, enrolled in a pregnancy study.

The J gene is TRBJ2-3, the V gene TRBV28, with 7 bases matching TRBD1. The V segment lost 5 bases and the J segment 5 bases; nucleotides outside the gene matches: 10. Germline CDR1 MDHEN, CDR2 SYDVKM. The length of the CDR3 is 15 residues. DNA for the CDR3: TGTGCCAGCAGTCAAGGGGGCGCATTAAGAGATACGCAGTATTTT. Translating it yields CASSQGGALRDTQYF.

The chain is built from TRBV7-3 and TRBJ2-3; the match to TRBD2 covers 12 bases. The germline V gene encodes CDR1 SGHTA and CDR2 FQGTGA. V lost 4 bases and J lost 5; bases outside the gene matches: 10. There are 17 residues in the CDR3. CDR3 loop: CASSSNIGLAGRDTQYF. For the CDR3, the DNA is TGTGCCAGCAGCTCTAATATTGGACTAGCGGGGAGAGATACGCAGTATTTT.

The CDR3 loop reads CASSPFHLRTNEKLFF. As DNA, the CDR3 is TGTGCCAGCTCACCGTTTCATCTCAGAACTAATGAAAAACTGTTTTTT. The chain joins TRBV18 to TRBJ1-4, with D uncertain. The CDR3 is 16 amino acids. V gave up 3 bases and J gave up 1 base, with 12 bases separating them. CDR1 KGHSH and CDR2 LQKENI come from the germline V gene.

The V call is TRBV5-6, the J call TRBJ2-1, with 10 bases identical to TRBD2. Germline V CDR1 and CDR2: SGHDT, YYEEEE. With 0 bases clipped from V and 4 bases from J, the junction kept 1 base outside the gene matches. This CDR3 is 15 amino acids long. The CDR3 protein is CASSLASGRYNEQFF. In nucleotides, the CDR3 is TGTGCCAGCAGCTTGGCTAGCGGGAGATACAATGAGCAGTTCTTC.

This rearrangement joins TRBV5-1 to TRBJ2-3; D call uncertain. Germline CDR1 SGHRS, CDR2 YFSETQ. The ends were cut back, 0 bases at V and 0 bases at J, with 5 bases in the middle. This CDR3 comprises 14 residues. This CDR3 reads CASSLVVSTDTQYF. Written as DNA, the CDR3 is TGCGCCAGCAGCTTGGTAGTTAGCACAGATACGCAGTATTTT.

This clone was observed a single time. The gene calls are TRBV5-1 and TRBJ1-1, with D perhaps TRBD1 (5 bases). The CDR3 consists of 18 residues. V was trimmed by 0 bases and J by 6 bases, leaving 24 bases between them. Germline-derived CDR1 and CDR2 are SGHRS and YFSETQ. CDR3 residues: CASSLEGRDRVRRAEAFF. CDR3 in DNA: TGCGCCAGCAGCTTGGAGGGTCGGGACCGCGTACGGAGGGCTGAAGCTTTCTTT.

This chain connects TRBV18 to TRBJ1-2, with a tentative D call TRBD1 (6 bases). V shed 0 bases and J shed 2 bases, with 10 bases lying between them. Germline V gene data show CDR1 as KGHSH and CDR2 as LQKENI. The CDR3 runs 15 residues. The CDR3 bases are TGTGCCAGCTCACCACCAGGACAGAGGAACTATGGCTACACCTTC. Encoded protein: CASSPPGQRNYGYTF.

This clone was detected once. The chain carries TRBV9 and TRBJ2-1, with 8 bases fitting TRBD2. The CDR3 consists of 14 residues. From germline, CDR1 is SGDLS and CDR2 YYNGEE. The trim removed 3 bases at V and 5 bases at J, leaving 4 bases unmatched. The CDR3 coding sequence is TGTGCCAGCAGCGAGAGCGGGGGCAACAATGAGCAGTTCTTC. It codes for CASSESGGNNEQFF.

The V gene is TRBV7-3, the J gene TRBJ2-4, with 14 bases aligning to TRBD2. CDR1 and CDR2 (germline): SGHTA, FQGTGA. The CDR3 consists of 19 residues. The trim removed 5 bases at V and 0 bases at J, leaving 9 bases unmatched. The CDR3 loop is CASSPTGTSGGLAKNIQYF. DNA for the CDR3: TGTGCCAGCAGCCCCACCGGGACTAGCGGGGGATTAGCCAAAAACATTCAGTACTTC. Full variable domain (rest looked up from reference TRBV7-3 and TRBJ2-4): GAGVSQTPSNKVTEKGKYVELRCDPISGHTALYWYRQSLGQGPEFLIYFQGTGAADDSGLPNDRFFAVRPEGSVSTLKIQRTERGDSAVYLCASSPTGTSGGLAKNIQYFGAGTRLSVL.

The J gene is TRBJ2-1, the V gene TRBV28; possibly TRBD2 for D (7 bases). The CDR3 runs to 16 residues. Germline CDR1 is MDHEN and CDR2 is SYDVKM. Deletions cut 6 bases from V and 2 bases from J, with 17 bases between. The CDR3 reads CASRPPRGAAYNEQFF. The CDR3 nucleotides are TGTGCCAGCAGACCGCCCCGGGGGGCCGCCTACAATGAGCAGTTCTTC. Supplemented by reference TRBV28 and TRBJ2-1, the full variable domain reads DVKVTQSSRYLVKRTGEKVFLECVQDMDHENMFWYRQDPGLGLRLIYFSYDVKMKEKGDIPEGYSVSREKKERFSLILESASTNQTSMYLCASRPPRGAAYNEQFFGPGTRLTVL.

This clone was seen just once. The chain joins TRBV19 to TRBJ2-7, with D unclear. V was clipped by 4 bases and J by 0 bases, with 13 bases between them. The CDR3 is 15 residues long. The germline V gene encodes CDR1 LNHDA and CDR2 SQIVND (reference sequence). The CDR3 bases are TGTGCCAGTAGTAATGACATGTCAAGCTCCTACGAGCAGTACTTC. Its translation is CASSNDMSSSYEQYF.

The chain couples TRBV4-1 to TRBJ1-6, with 9 bases aligning to TRBD1. The CDR3 totals 15 residues. Germline assignment: CDR1 MGHRA and CDR2 YSYEKL. V shed 7 bases, J shed 9 bases, and the junction held 10 bases outside the gene matches. CDR3 region: CASTGGDRVGSPLHF. The CDR3 nucleotides are TGCGCCAGCACCGGGGGGGACAGGGTGGGTTCACCCCTCCACTTT.

The rearrangement uses TRBV7-9 and TRBJ2-1; 11 bases fit TRBD2. CDR1 SEHNR and CDR2 FQNEAQ come from the germline V gene (reference sequence). The CDR3 sequence is 15 residues long. V was pared by 5 bases and J by 7 bases, with 7 bases of the junction left unmatched. CDR3 loop: CASSPGTSGLNEQFF. The CDR3, as DNA: TGTGCCAGCAGCCCTGGGACTAGCGGACTAAATGAGCAGTTCTTC.

V gene TRBV11-2 combines with J gene TRBJ2-2; TRBD1 aligns across 9 bases. Per the germline V gene, CDR1 is SGHAT and CDR2 is FQNNGV. The CDR3 has 16 amino acids. J was trimmed by 7 bases and V by 5 bases; bases with no gene match: 11. CDR3 amino acids: CASSVQGALMGGELFF. CDR3 coding DNA: TGTGCCAGCAGCGTACAGGGGGCTCTTATGGGCGGGGAGCTGTTTTTT.

The chain is built from TRBV11-2 and TRBJ1-2; 10 bases agree with TRBD1. V lost 3 bases and J lost 8; bases outside the gene matches: 9. The CDR3 length is 15 residues. Germline CDR1 reads SGHAT; CDR2 reads FQNNGV. The CDR3 reads CASSLGDWTGGGYTF. The CDR3 DNA reads as TGTGCCAGCAGCTTGGGGGACTGGACAGGGGGAGGCTACACCTTC.

The DNA for the CDR3 is TGCGCCAGCAGCTTGGGACAGAACTCTGGGGCCAACGTCCTGACTTTC. Protein product: CASSLGQNSGANVLTF. V usage is TRBV5-1 and J usage is TRBJ2-6; tentative D call: TRBD1 (5 bases). This CDR3 region has 16 residues. V was clipped by 0 bases and J by 0 bases, with 7 bases between them. The germline V gene has CDR1 SGHRS and CDR2 YFSETQ.

This clone is a singleton in its sample. The V and J genes are TRBV27 and TRBJ1-2, with D uncertain. CDR3 size: 14 residues. Deletions cut 3 bases from V and 0 bases from J, with 8 bases between. Germline lookup yields CDR1 MNHEY and CDR2 SMNVEV (reference sequence). The CDR3 nucleotides read TGTGCCAGCAGTTTCTCCGGTTCTAACTATGGCTACACCTTC. It translates to CASSFSGSNYGYTF.

The chain uses TRBV11-2 and TRBJ1-2; TRBD1 matches 9 bases. This CDR3 is 15 amino acids long. J lost 5 bases, V lost 4 bases, and 8 bases had no gene match. Germline V gene data show CDR1 as SGHAT and CDR2 as FQNNGV. The CDR3 DNA reads TGTGCCAGCAGCTACACGGGACAGGGCGGGTATGGCTACACCTTC. Translated: CASSYTGQGGYGYTF.

This clone was counted a few times. V is TRBV6-5 and J is TRBJ1-6, with a weak D call TRBD1 (5 bases). V was cut by 2 bases and J by 7 bases, with 12 bases left in between. From germline, CDR1 is MNHEY and CDR2 SVGAGI. The CDR3 is made up of 15 amino acids. In DNA, the CDR3 is TGTGCCAGCAGTTACGCTGGACACCCGAATTCACCCCTCCACTTT. Its protein product is CASSYAGHPNSPLHF.

The V call is TRBV5-1, the J call TRBJ1-4; 9 bases map to TRBD1. The CDR3 has 16 residues. V shed 1 base, J shed 5 bases, and the junction held 6 bases outside the gene matches. CDR1 is SGHRS and CDR2 is YFSETQ in the germline V gene. CDR3 protein: CASSLRGDRGNEKLFF. The CDR3 DNA sequence: TGCGCCAGCAGCTTGCGGGGAGACAGGGGGAATGAAAAACTGTTTTTT.